The T cell receptor (beta chain) described here comes from a study of blood T cells in healthy people across ages. Study-wide results and limits: A roughly linear fall in TCR beta diversity per million T cells was seen with increasing age. The diversity estimates, figures obtained from one million T cells, were considered underestimates.

The germline V and J ends were trimmed by 5 bases and 13 bases, with 15 bases remaining between them. This CDR3 is built from 12 residues. As concerns this clonotype: The antigen is not known.

Using a J-beta primer mix together with a sample-barcoded 5' primer, a second PCR was run for roughly 6 to 12 cycles. With 12 random nucleotides, a template-switch adaptor tagged each individual cDNA molecule. Using its own MiXCR run on the 5' RACE reads, TCRdb lists one record per CDR3 protein. The repertoire holds 1.5 million to 1.8 million distinct CDR3 sequences, with about 45% as singletons. Healthy Caucasians from Russia aged about 6 to 90 served as donors. The sample taken for sequencing was blood. The V and J genes are TRBV12-3 or TRBV12-4 and TRBJ2-4; possibly TRBD2 for D (5 bases). This receptor was obtained from a woman aged 18-35 years in good health. CDR3 coding DNA: TGTGCCAGCAGTCCGGGAACGTGGGAGCAGTACTTC. Its protein is CASSPGTWEQYF.